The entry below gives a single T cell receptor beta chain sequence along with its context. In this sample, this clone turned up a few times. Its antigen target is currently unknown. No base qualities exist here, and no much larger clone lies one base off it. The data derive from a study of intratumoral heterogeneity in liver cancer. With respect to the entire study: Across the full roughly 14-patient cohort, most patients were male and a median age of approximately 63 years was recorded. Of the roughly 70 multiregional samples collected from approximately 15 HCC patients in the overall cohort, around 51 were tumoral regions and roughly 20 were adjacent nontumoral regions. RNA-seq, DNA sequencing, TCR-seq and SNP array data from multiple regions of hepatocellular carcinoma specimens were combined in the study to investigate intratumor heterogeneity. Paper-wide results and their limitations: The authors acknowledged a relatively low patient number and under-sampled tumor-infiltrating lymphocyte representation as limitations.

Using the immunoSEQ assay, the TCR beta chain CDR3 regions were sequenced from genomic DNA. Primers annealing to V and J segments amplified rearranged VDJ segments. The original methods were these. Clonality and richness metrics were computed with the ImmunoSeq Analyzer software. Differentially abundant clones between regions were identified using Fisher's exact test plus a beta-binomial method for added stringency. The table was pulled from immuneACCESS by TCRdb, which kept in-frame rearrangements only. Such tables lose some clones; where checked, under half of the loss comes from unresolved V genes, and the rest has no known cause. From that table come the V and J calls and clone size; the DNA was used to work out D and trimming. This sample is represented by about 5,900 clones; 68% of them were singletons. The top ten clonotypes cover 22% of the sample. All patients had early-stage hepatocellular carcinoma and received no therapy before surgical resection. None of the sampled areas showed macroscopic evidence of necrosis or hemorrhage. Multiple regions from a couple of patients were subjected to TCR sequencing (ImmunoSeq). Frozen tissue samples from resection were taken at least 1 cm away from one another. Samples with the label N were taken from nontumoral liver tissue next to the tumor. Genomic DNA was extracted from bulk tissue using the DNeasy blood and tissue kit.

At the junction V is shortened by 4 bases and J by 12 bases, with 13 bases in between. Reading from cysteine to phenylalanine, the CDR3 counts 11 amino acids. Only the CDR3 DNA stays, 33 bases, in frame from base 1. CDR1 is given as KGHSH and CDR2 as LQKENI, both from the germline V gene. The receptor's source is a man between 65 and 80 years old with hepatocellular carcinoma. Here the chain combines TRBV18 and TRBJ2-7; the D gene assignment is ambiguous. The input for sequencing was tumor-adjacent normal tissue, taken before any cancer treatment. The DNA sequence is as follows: TGTGCCAGCTCACAAATCGACAATGTGTACTTC. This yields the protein CASSQIDNVYF.